This T cell receptor beta chain is from a study of blood T cell repertoires in COVID-19. Study as a whole: The origin of the acute and convalescent COVID-19 samples was the United States, Italy and Spain. The analysed material was cDNA or gDNA that came from T cells, B-cell-depleted T cells, or PBMCs.

Authors' data handling: For nucleated cells, counts were estimated from reference gene primer amplification. Clones were read by immunoSEQ multiplex PCR, and TCRdb kept only the in-frame ones, dropping some. V and J calls and clone size are those listed in that table; D and trimming were worked out from the DNA. The sample holds roughly 150,000 clones, about 80% seen once. Trimming pared 5 bases from V and 5 bases from J, leaving 16 bases between. The CDR3 runs 14 residues. Per the germline V gene, CDR1 is SGHKS and CDR2 is YYEKEE (reference sequence). V is TRBV5-5 and J is TRBJ1-2; a possible D gene is TRBD1 (5 bases). The source material was peripheral blood. This receptor was obtained from a man between 60 and 70 years old with acute or convalescent COVID-19. CDR3 nucleotides: TGTGCCAGCAGACTTGCGACAGAGAATTATGGCTACACCTTC. Translated, it gives CASRLATENYGYTF.